Listed here are 9 T cell receptor beta chains from one sample, sequenced in a study of blood T cell repertoires in COVID-19. Clones were sequenced by immunoSEQ multiplex PCR, and TCRdb holds only the in-frame ones, with some missing. The sample shows roughly 340,000 clones, 80% to 90% of them seen only once. The sequenced material came from PBMCs or T cells enriched from blood (not recorded which). The receptors were gathered from a man younger than 30 who had recovered from COVID-19.

The chain joins TRBV4-1 to TRBJ1-5; 7 nucleotides align to TRBD1. Germline lookup yields CDR1 MGHRA and CDR2 YSYEKL. This CDR3 is 14 amino acids long. Trimming took 1 base from V and 7 from J; bases not matched to a gene: 4. The CDR3 spells CASSQGTGSQPQHF. CDR3 in DNA: TGCGCCAGCAGCCAAGGGACAGGCTCGCAGCCCCAGCATTTT.

The chain has TRBV4-3 and TRBJ1-2, with D unresolved. Germline assignment: CDR1 LGHNA and CDR2 YSLEER. V was trimmed by 2 bases and J by 6 bases, leaving 16 bases between them. The CDR3 runs 15 residues. The CDR3 sequence: CASSQIRDSAHGYTF. The DNA of the CDR3 is TGCGCCAGCAGCCAAATTCGAGACTCGGCCCATGGCTACACCTTC.

This rearrangement joins TRBV6-5 to TRBJ2-3; 9 nucleotides align to TRBD2. Trimming cost V 7 bases and J 6 bases; bases outside gene matches: 11. The CDR3 is made up of 15 amino acids. Germline V lookup: CDR1 MNHEY, CDR2 SVGAGI. The CDR3 protein is CASIWGASGTDTQYF. The DNA for the CDR3 is TGTGCCAGCATCTGGGGGGCTAGCGGGACGGATACGCAGTATTTT.

CDR3 protein: CSVLPGTAPTEAFF. The CDR3 DNA is TGCAGCGTACTTCCCGGGACAGCCCCCACTGAAGCTTTCTTT. This chain joins TRBV29-1 and TRBJ1-1; 7 bases match TRBD1. The germline CDR1 and CDR2 sequences are SQVTM and ANQGSEA. Unmatched junction bases numbered 11, after V lost 6 bases and J lost 4 bases. The CDR3 loop spans 14 amino acids.

The genes are TRBV6-5 and TRBJ1-5, with D possibly TRBD1 on 5 matching bases. The length of the CDR3 is 14 residues. V lost 6 bases to trimming and J lost 0 bases, with 9 bases between them. Germline CDR1 and CDR2: MNHEY and SVGAGI. The CDR3 region is CASRPGGSNQPQHF. CDR3 DNA sequence: TGTGCCAGCAGACCCGGGGGTAGCAATCAGCCCCAGCATTTT.

The chain combines TRBV3-1 (or the pseudogene TRBV3-2) with TRBJ1-1; 8 nucleotides align to TRBD1. CDR1 and CDR2 (germline): LGHDT, YNNKEL (reference sequence). The J segment lost 5 bases and the V segment lost 1 base, leaving 9 bases of the junction unmatched. The CDR3 length is 16 residues. The CDR3 sequence is CASSQVLTGGRTEAFF. The CDR3 bases are TGTGCCAGCAGCCAAGTACTCACAGGGGGAAGGACTGAAGCTTTCTTT.

CDR3 in DNA: TGTGCCAGCATAAAGGGCGGGAGCAACAATGAGCAGTTCTTC. Translating gives CASIKGGSNNEQFF. The chain links TRBV6-6 to TRBJ2-1; the match to TRBD2 covers 7 bases. This CDR3 has 14 amino acids. The ends lost 7 bases at V and 5 bases at J; junction bases unmatched: 8. The germline V gene has CDR1 MNHNY and CDR2 SVGAGI (reference sequence).

CDR3 loop: CAISELQDNTEAFF. DNA of the CDR3: TGTGCCATCAGTGAGTTACAGGACAACACTGAAGCTTTCTTT. This chain joins TRBV10-3 and TRBJ1-1; D might be TRBD1 (5 bases). V dropped 1 base and J dropped 2 bases, with 8 bases sitting between them. The CDR3 runs to 14 residues. Germline assignment: CDR1 ENHRY and CDR2 SYGVKD.

This chain joins TRBV19 and TRBJ2-1; 11 bases map to TRBD2. V shed 5 bases and J 4 bases; nucleotides not matched to a gene: 19. This CDR3 region has 20 residues. Germline loops: CDR1 LNHDA, CDR2 SQIVND (reference sequence). The CDR3 sequence: CASSRGRVLAGVKVYNEQFF. The DNA for the CDR3 is TGTGCCAGTAGTCGTGGACGAGTACTAGCGGGGGTAAAAGTATACAATGAGCAGTTCTTC.